The 27 T cell receptor beta chains listed next were all sequenced from one sample in a study of blood T cells in healthy people across ages. Sample-barcoded 5' priming and a J-beta primer mix drove a second PCR of about 6 to 12 cycles. TCRdb fed the 5' RACE reads into MiXCR, producing one record per CDR3 protein. The sample contains about 930,000 distinct CDR3 sequences, 25% to 35% of which appear only once. The same data also contributed to another study, on T cells of mothers and their children.

The sequencing sample was made of blood. Receptor source: a woman aged 40-49 years in good health.

Details on this clonotype: Its ends do not fully match the called genes, so a read error is possible. The genes are TRBV20-1 and TRBJ2-7; D is ambiguous. This CDR3 comprises 15 residues. Germline CDR1 reads DFQATT; CDR2 reads SNEGSKA (reference sequence). This CDR3 is CSVRKPGRNSYEQYF. CDR3 DNA: TGCAGTGTTAGAAAACCGGGCCGAAACTCCTACGAGCAGTACTTC.

The V and J genes are TRBV7-8 and TRBJ1-5; 7 nucleotides align to TRBD1. CDR3 length: 15 residues. Trimming at V came to 5 bases and at J to 0 bases, leaving 4 bases not matched to a gene. The germline gives CDR1 SGHVS, CDR2 FQNEAQ. In DNA form, the CDR3 reads TGTGCCAGCAGCCACAGGGGCAGTAGCAATCAGCCCCAGCATTTT. This translates into CASSHRGSSNQPQHF.

The chain links TRBV3-1 to TRBJ2-1, with a weak D call TRBD2 (6 bases). The CDR3 covers 12 residues. V was cut by 8 bases and J by 5 bases, with 10 bases left in between. Per the germline V gene, CDR1 is LGHDT and CDR2 is YNNKEL (reference sequence). CDR3 DNA sequence: TGTGCCAGCGGACTACTGAACAATGAGCAGTTCTTC. Translated, it gives CASGLLNNEQFF.

At least ten counts were recorded for this clonotype. The chain is built from TRBV12-3 or TRBV12-4 and TRBJ2-3, with TRBD1 identical over 10 bases. This CDR3 has 16 residues. J lost 2 bases, V lost 6 bases, and 8 bases had no gene match. CDR3: CASRLTGGVFTDTQYF. The DNA of the CDR3 is TGTGCCAGCAGACTGACAGGGGGCGTCTTCACAGATACGCAGTATTTT.

A few counts support this clonotype. The chain is built from TRBV29-1 and TRBJ2-1; TRBD1 might be the D (6 bases). Between the trimmed V and J ends, which lost 0 bases and 8 bases, there was a span of 17 bases. The CDR3 is 15 residues long. Germline CDR1 reads SQVTM; CDR2 reads ANQGSEA. The CDR3 sequence: CSVEDREGEYYEQFF. The CDR3 nucleotides read TGCAGCGTTGAAGATCGTGAGGGGGAGTACTATGAGCAGTTCTTC.

This clonotype has just a few counts. The CDR3 DNA follows: TGCAGCGTTGGGGGACGCAGAGTAGACAATGAGCAGTTCTTC. Protein: CSVGGRRVDNEQFF. The chain uses TRBV29-1 and TRBJ2-1; perhaps D is TRBD1 or TRBD2 (5 bases each). Germline V gene lookup returns CDR1 SQVTM and CDR2 ANQGSEA. The CDR3 has 14 residues. V dropped 4 bases and J dropped 5 bases, with 15 bases sitting between them.

The genes are TRBV7-2 and TRBJ2-5; 11 bases match TRBD2. CDR1 is SGHTA and CDR2 is FQGNSA in the germline V gene. The V segment lost 5 bases and the J segment 7 bases; nucleotides outside the gene matches: 6. The CDR3 loop spans 14 amino acids. CDR3 loop: CASSQRLAGPTQYF. CDR3 DNA sequence: TGTGCCAGCAGCCAACGACTAGCGGGGCCGACCCAGTACTTC. Variable domain in full (rest from reference TRBV7-2 and TRBJ2-5): GAGVSQSPSNKVTEKGKDVELRCDPISGHTALYWYRQSLGQGLEFLIYFQGNSAPDKSGLPSDRFSAERTGGSVSTLTIQRTQQEDSAVYLCASSQRLAGPTQYFGPGTRLLVL.

In its sample, this clonotype was seen a few times. The chain combines TRBV7-3 with TRBJ2-7; D unclear. Germline V gene sequence: CDR1 SGHTA, CDR2 FQGTGA. CDR3 length: 14 residues. V was pared by 2 bases and J by 1 base, with 9 bases between. CDR3 sequence (DNA): TGTGCCAGCAGCTTACAACACGAGTCCTACGAGCAGTACTTC. Translated: CASSLQHESYEQYF.

The sample holds many counts of this clonotype. V gene TRBV11-1 combines with J gene TRBJ1-2; no clear D gene. The CDR3 loop spans 15 amino acids. CDR1 SGHAT and CDR2 FQDESV come from the germline V gene (reference sequence). V lost 5 bases and J 4 bases, leaving 17 bases between the germline ends. This CDR3 is CASSARAGLTYGYTF. The CDR3 coding sequence is TGTGCCAGCAGCGCCCGAGCAGGATTAACCTATGGCTACACCTTC.

The chain is built from TRBV12-5 and TRBJ1-2; D gene ambiguous. V was cut by 2 bases and J by 7 bases, with 11 bases left in between. Germline CDR1 LGHNT, CDR2 FRNRAP. CDR3 length: 13 residues. CDR3 bases: TGTGCTAGTGGTTTGCCCGGCATATCTGGCTACACCTTC. Protein sequence: CASGLPGISGYTF. The whole variable domain, filled in from reference TRBV12-5 and TRBJ1-2, reads DARVTQTPRHKVTEMGQEVTMRCQPILGHNTVFWYRQTMMQGLELLAYFRNRAPLDDSGMPKDRFSAEMPDATLATLKIQPSEPRDSAVYFCASGLPGISGYTFGSGTRLTVV.

This chain links TRBV30 with TRBJ1-5; maybe TRBD1 (5 bases). The germline V gene encodes CDR1 GTSNPN and CDR2 SVGIG (reference sequence). The CDR3 is 14 residues long. The V gene lost 5 bases and the J gene lost 5 bases, with 16 bases spanning the gap. DNA of the CDR3: TGTGCCTGGCAAACCGGGACCCTGGATCAGCCCCAGCATTTT. Protein product: CAWQTGTLDQPQHF. Combining the CDR3 with reference TRBV30 and TRBJ1-5 gives the whole variable domain SQTIHQWPATLVQPVGSPLSLECTVEGTSNPNLYWYRQAAGRGLQLLFYSVGIGQISSEVPQNLSASRPQDRQFILSSKKLLLSDSGFYLCAWQTGTLDQPQHFGDGTRLSIL.

This sequence joins TRBV9 and TRBJ2-4, with 15 bases matching TRBD2. This CDR3 spans 18 amino acids. V gave up 3 bases and J gave up 6 bases; unmatched junction bases: 10. Germline V lookup: CDR1 SGDLS, CDR2 YYNGEE. In nucleotides, the CDR3 is TGTGCCAGCAGCGGGGGACTAGCGGGAGGTATAAGAGGAAACATTCAGTACTTC. It yields the protein CASSGGLAGGIRGNIQYF.

As for this clonotype: The CDR3 ends on some other residue instead of the conserved phenylalanine or tryptophan, so this is likely a read error. The chain uses TRBV12-3 or TRBV12-4 and TRBJ1-1; D gene unclear. V lost 3 bases and J 1 base, leaving 6 bases between the germline ends. The CDR3 is 13 amino acids. The CDR3 is CASSLSPNTEAFS. As DNA, the CDR3 is TGTGCCAGCAGTTTGTCACCGAACACTGAAGCTTTCTCT.

This clonotype appeared many times. The chain joins TRBV11-2 to TRBJ2-7; 9 positions match TRBD1. This CDR3 is 15 amino acids long. Trimming took 5 bases from V and 1 from J; bases not matched to a gene: 6. From germline, CDR1 is SGHAT and CDR2 FQNNGV. The CDR3 nucleotides read TGTGCCAGCAGCGCCGGGACAGGGAGGTCCTACGAGCAGTACTTC. This encodes CASSAGTGRSYEQYF.

This clonotype was counted a few times. The chain is built from TRBV6-4 and TRBJ1-4; TRBD1 matches at 7 bases. CDR3 length: 15 residues. Trimming took 3 bases from V and 7 from J; bases not matched to a gene: 8. CDR1 is MRHNA and CDR2 is SNTAGT in the germline V gene. The CDR3 spells CASSETGARGEKLFF. CDR3 nucleotide sequence: TGTGCCAGCAGTGAAACAGGGGCCAGGGGTGAAAAACTGTTTTTT.

The J gene is TRBJ2-1, the V gene TRBV7-2; D gene uncertain. The CDR3 totals 15 residues. Deletions cut 4 bases from V and 7 bases from J, with 17 bases between. The V gene's germline CDR1 is SGHTA and CDR2 FQGNSA. CDR3 in amino acids: CASSSDFFSLNEQFF. The CDR3 nucleotides are TGTGCCAGCAGCTCCGATTTTTTTTCACTGAATGAGCAGTTCTTC.

This clonotype was recorded a few times. This rearrangement joins TRBV7-8 to TRBJ1-4, with 8 bases identical to TRBD1. The CDR3 length is 15 residues. The junction had 6 bases not matched to a gene; V was cut back by 6 bases and J by 3 bases. Germline assignment: CDR1 SGHVS and CDR2 FQNEAQ. CDR3 residues: CASRTGQGPNEKLFF. The CDR3 nucleotides read TGTGCCAGCAGAACTGGACAGGGTCCTAATGAAAAACTGTTTTTT.

Remarks on this clonotype: A much larger clone differs by one base, so this may be a read error. The chain carries TRBV5-5 and TRBJ2-1; possibly TRBD1 for D (6 bases). This CDR3 is built from 15 residues. Germline V gene data show CDR1 as SGHKS and CDR2 as YYEKEE (reference sequence). V was cut by 3 bases and J by 4 bases, with 14 bases left in between. CDR3: CASSWLDSIYNEQFF. CDR3 bases: TGTGCCAGCAGCTGGCTGGACAGCATATACAATGAGCAGTTCTTC.

As regards this clonotype: A read error is possible here, since a much larger clone lies one base away. The rearrangement uses TRBV5-5 and TRBJ1-2; 7 bases are a match to TRBD1. CDR1 is SGHKS and CDR2 is YYEKEE in the germline V gene (reference sequence). The CDR3 has 15 residues. The CDR3 nucleotides are TGTGTCAGCAGCTCTTATGACAGGGTTAACTATGGCTACACCTTC. Translated, it gives CVSSSYDRVNYGYTF.

This clonotype was found a few times. A much bigger clone sits one base away, suggesting this may be a read error. The chain links TRBV12-3 or TRBV12-4 to TRBJ2-7; D is unresolved. This CDR3 region has 14 residues. V was pared by 6 bases and J by 1 base, with 13 bases between. DNA for the CDR3: TGTGCCAGCAGCGGGCTGGGAACTTCCTACGAGCAGTACTTC. This gives the protein CASSGLGTSYEQYF.

V and J are TRBV20-1 and TRBJ2-7, with TRBD1 matching over 9 bases. The germline gives CDR1 DFQATT, CDR2 SNEGSKA (reference sequence). The CDR3 loop spans 14 amino acids. The V segment lost 5 bases and the J segment 0 bases; nucleotides outside the gene matches: 5. CDR3 bases: TGCAGTGCTTTACTGACAGGGGGCTCCTACGAGCAGTACTTC. Translating it yields CSALLTGGSYEQYF.

This clonotype was counted only a few times. This rearrangement joins TRBV27 to TRBJ1-1, with 7 bases identical to TRBD1. The germline CDR1 and CDR2 sequences are MNHEY and SMNVEV (reference sequence). This CDR3 has 15 amino acids. V lost 0 bases to trimming and J lost 3 bases; unmatched junction nucleotides: 4. The CDR3 DNA reads TGTGCCAGCAGTTTATCGTCGACAGGGTACACTGAAGCTTTCTTT. Amino acids: CASSLSSTGYTEAFF.

The V gene is TRBV7-9, the J gene TRBJ1-1, with TRBD1 as a possible D gene (5 bases). The CDR3 is made up of 14 amino acids. The ends were cut back, 5 bases at V and 3 bases at J, with 13 bases in the middle. The V gene's germline CDR1 is SEHNR and CDR2 FQNEAQ (reference sequence). The CDR3 nucleotides are TGTGCCAGCAGCCCGGAGGGGCGGTACACTGAAGCTTTCTTT. Its protein product is CASSPEGRYTEAFF.

The chain uses TRBV10-3 and TRBJ2-1; 9 positions match TRBD2. Germline V lookup: CDR1 ENHRY, CDR2 SYGVKD. The length of the CDR3 is 15 residues. Trimming at V came to 6 bases and at J to 7 bases, leaving 10 bases not matched to a gene. DNA of the CDR3: TGTGCCATCAGATCAATCATAGCGGGAGTTAATGAGCAGTTCTTC. This gives the protein CAIRSIIAGVNEQFF.

The J gene is TRBJ1-4, the V gene TRBV18, with D tentatively TRBD1 (5 bases). This CDR3 is 15 amino acids long. Trimming left V 3 bases short and J 5 bases short, with 13 bases between. Germline V CDR1 and CDR2: KGHSH, LQKENI. CDR3 DNA sequence: TGTGCCAGCTCACCCCAGCGGACACGGAATGAAAAACTGTTTTTT. Its translation: CASSPQRTRNEKLFF.

J is TRBJ2-5 and V is TRBV5-1; D possibly corresponds to TRBD2 (7 bases). This CDR3 has 16 residues. Germline values: CDR1 SGHRS, CDR2 YFSETQ. V was cut by 3 bases and J by 5 bases, with 20 bases left in between. The chain's CDR3 is CASSWGRGTLEETQYF. DNA for the CDR3: TGCGCCAGCAGCTGGGGGCGGGGGACCCTCGAGGAGACCCAGTACTTC.

The table lists this clonotype with many counts. The chain recombines TRBV6-1 with TRBJ2-3; D is uncertain. The V end lost 1 base, the J end lost 6 bases, and 11 bases lay between the germline ends. The CDR3 is 14 amino acids. The germline V gene encodes CDR1 MNHNS and CDR2 SASEGT. The CDR3: CASSEGGLVDTQYF. CDR3 DNA: TGTGCCAGCAGTGAAGGGGGTCTCGTGGATACGCAGTATTTT.